This TCR beta chain was sequenced for a study of CD8 T cells in ankylosing spondylitis. Study conclusions and caveats: Made up of about eight highly homologous variants, a TCR beta motif appeared characteristic of ankylosing spondylitis blood. Disease-linked clones were found to be CD8+ and relatively rare in peripheral blood. Reports say disease-linked clones showed up significantly more in matched ankylosing spondylitis synovial fluid.

Per the germline V gene, CDR1 is MNHEY and CDR2 is SMNVEV (reference sequence). This CDR3 comprises 17 residues. The ends lost 3 bases at V and 2 bases at J; junction bases unmatched: 7. This clonotype was seen more than once but under ten times. Its antigen is unidentified. Molecular-barcoded quantitative 5'-RACE produced these TCR beta libraries. TCRdb re-derived calls from the 5' RACE reads in MiXCR, one entry per CDR3 protein. In the table there are about 360,000 distinct CDR3 sequences, 14% to 15% of which are singletons. This sequence was found in a male donor with ankylosing spondylitis or in good health (not recorded which). This chain connects TRBV27 to TRBJ2-2; 9 nucleotides agree with TRBD1. Sequencing was done on a sample of blood, either unsorted or a sorted T cell fraction (not recorded which). The CDR3 is CASSFLQTGGNTGELFF. The CDR3 nucleotides are TGTGCCAGCAGTTTCCTCCAGACAGGGGGAAACACCGGGGAGCTGTTTTTT.